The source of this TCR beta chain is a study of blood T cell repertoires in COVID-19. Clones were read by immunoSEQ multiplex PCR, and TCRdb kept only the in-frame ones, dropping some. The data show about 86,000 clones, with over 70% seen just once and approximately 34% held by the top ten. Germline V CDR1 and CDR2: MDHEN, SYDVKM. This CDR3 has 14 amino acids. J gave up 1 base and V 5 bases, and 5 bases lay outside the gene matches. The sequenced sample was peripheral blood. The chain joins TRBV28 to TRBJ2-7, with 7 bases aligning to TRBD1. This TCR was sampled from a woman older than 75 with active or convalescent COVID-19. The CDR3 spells CASSIQGVSYEQYF. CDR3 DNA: TGTGCCAGCAGTATCCAGGGGGTATCCTACGAGCAGTACTTC.